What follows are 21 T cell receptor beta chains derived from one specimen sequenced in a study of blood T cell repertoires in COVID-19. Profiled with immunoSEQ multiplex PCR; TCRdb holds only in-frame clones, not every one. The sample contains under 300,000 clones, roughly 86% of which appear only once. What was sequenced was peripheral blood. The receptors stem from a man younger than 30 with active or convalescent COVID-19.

The CDR3 region is CASSARTGITFF. Here the CDR3 DNA reads TGTGCCAGTAGTGCTCGGACAGGGATAACTTTCTTT. The chain has TRBV19 and TRBJ1-1, with 8 positions matching TRBD1. V dropped 5 bases and J dropped 12; count of bases not matched to a gene: 8. Germline V gene data show CDR1 as LNHDA and CDR2 as SQIVND (reference sequence). CDR3 length equals 12 residues.

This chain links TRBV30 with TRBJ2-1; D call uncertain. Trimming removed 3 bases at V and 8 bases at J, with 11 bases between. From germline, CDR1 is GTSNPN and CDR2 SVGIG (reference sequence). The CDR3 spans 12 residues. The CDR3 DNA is TGTGCCTGGAGGCTCCTTGAGGATGAGCAGTTCTTC. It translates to CAWRLLEDEQFF.

CDR3 bases: TGTGCCAGCACCCTAGGACAGGGAGGGGATACGCAGTATTTT. It encodes CASTLGQGGDTQYF. This chain uses TRBV5-6 with TRBJ2-3; D possibly corresponds to TRBD1 (8 bases). Trimming removed 6 bases at V and 6 bases at J, with 17 bases between. The CDR3 runs 14 residues. The V gene's germline CDR1 is SGHDT and CDR2 YYEEEE.

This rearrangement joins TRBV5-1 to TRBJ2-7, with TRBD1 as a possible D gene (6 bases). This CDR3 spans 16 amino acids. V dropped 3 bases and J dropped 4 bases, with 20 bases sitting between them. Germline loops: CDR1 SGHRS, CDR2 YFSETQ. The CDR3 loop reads CASSYRGVQGRYEQYF. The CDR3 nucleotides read TGCGCCAGCAGCTATAGAGGGGTCCAGGGGAGATACGAGCAGTACTTC.

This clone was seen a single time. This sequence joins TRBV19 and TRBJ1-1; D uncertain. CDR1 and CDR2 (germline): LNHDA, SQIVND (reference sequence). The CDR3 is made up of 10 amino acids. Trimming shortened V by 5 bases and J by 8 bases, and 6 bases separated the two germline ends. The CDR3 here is CASSGPEAFF. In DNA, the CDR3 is TGTGCCAGTAGTGGCCCAGAAGCTTTCTTT.

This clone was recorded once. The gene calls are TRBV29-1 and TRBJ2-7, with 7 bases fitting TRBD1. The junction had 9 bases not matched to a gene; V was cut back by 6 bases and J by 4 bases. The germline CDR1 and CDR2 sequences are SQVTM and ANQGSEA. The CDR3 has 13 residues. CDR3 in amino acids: CSVTQGWGYEQYF. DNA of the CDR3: TGCAGCGTCACACAGGGGTGGGGATACGAGCAGTACTTC.

The DNA for the CDR3 is TGTGCCAGCAGCCAACTAGGGTACGAGCAGTACTTC. Translated: CASSQLGYEQYF. The V gene is TRBV7-2, the J gene TRBJ2-7; TRBD2 might be the D (5 bases). Germline CDR1 and CDR2: SGHTA and FQGNSA. This CDR3 has 12 residues. V gave up 5 bases and J gave up 4 bases, with 9 bases separating them.

The CDR3 protein is CASSSPSGPRSYEQYF. The CDR3, as DNA: TGTGCCAGCAGCTCCCCTAGCGGACCCCGCTCCTACGAGCAGTACTTC. This chain connects TRBV6-2 or TRBV6-3 to TRBJ2-7; 7 bases are a match to TRBD2. Germline lookup yields CDR1 MNHEY and CDR2 SVGEGT. V was pared by 6 bases and J by 0 bases, with 11 bases of the junction left unmatched. The CDR3 is 16 residues long.

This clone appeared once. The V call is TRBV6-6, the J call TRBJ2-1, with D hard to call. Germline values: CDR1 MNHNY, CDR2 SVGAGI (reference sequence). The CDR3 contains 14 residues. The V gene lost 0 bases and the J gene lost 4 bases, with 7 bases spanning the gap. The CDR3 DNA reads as TGTGCCAGCAGTTACTCGGTCAGGTACAATGAGCAGTTCTTC. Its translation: CASSYSVRYNEQFF.

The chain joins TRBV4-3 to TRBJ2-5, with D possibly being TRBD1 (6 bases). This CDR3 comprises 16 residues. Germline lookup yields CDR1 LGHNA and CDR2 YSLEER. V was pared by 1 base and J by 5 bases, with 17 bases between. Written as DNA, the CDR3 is TGCGCCAGCAGCCAAGGTGGTGGCAGGGGTTGGGAGACCCAGTACTTC. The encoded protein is CASSQGGGRGWETQYF.

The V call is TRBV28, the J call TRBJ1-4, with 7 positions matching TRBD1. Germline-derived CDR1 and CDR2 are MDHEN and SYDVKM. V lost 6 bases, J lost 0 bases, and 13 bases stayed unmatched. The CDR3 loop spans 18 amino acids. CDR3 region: CASSPAGTDITTNEKLFF. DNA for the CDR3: TGTGCCAGCAGCCCAGCCGGGACAGACATAACAACTAATGAAAAACTGTTTTTT.

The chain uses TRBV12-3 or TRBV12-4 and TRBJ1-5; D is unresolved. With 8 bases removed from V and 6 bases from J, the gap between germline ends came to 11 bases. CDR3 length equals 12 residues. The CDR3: CASRSGGQPQHF. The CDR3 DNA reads TGTGCCAGCCGGAGTGGAGGTCAGCCCCAGCATTTT.

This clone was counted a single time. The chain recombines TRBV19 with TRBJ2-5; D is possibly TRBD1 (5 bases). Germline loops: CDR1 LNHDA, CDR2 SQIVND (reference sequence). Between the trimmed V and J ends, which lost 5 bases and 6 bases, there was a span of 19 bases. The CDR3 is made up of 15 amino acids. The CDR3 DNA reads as TGTGCCAGTAGTCCCTATTCAGGGCAAAGTAAGACCCAGTACTTC. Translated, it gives CASSPYSGQSKTQYF.

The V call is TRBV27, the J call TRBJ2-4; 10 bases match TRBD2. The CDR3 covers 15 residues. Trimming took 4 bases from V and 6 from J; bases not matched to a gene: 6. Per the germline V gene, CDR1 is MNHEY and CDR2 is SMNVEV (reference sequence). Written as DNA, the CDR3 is TGTGCCAGCAGTTATGATGCTAGCGGGAGAAACATTCAGTACTTC. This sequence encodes CASSYDASGRNIQYF.

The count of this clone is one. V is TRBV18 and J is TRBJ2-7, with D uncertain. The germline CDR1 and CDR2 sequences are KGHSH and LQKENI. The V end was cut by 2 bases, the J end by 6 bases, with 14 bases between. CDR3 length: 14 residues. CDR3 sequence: CASSPDIGVGEQYF. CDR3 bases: TGTGCCAGCTCACCAGATATTGGAGTGGGCGAGCAGTACTTC.

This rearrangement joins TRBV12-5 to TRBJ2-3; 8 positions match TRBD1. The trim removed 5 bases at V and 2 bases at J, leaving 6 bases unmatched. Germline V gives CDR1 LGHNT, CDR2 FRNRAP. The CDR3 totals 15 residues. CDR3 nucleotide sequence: TGTGCTAGTGGTGACCCGACAGGGGACACAGATACGCAGTATTTT. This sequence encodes CASGDPTGDTDTQYF.

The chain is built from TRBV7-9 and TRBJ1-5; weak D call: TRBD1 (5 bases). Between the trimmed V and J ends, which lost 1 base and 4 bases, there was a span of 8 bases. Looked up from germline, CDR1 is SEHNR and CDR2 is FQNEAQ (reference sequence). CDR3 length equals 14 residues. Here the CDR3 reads CASSLGPGNQPQHF. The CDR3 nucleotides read TGTGCCAGCAGCTTAGGTCCAGGGAATCAGCCCCAGCATTTT.

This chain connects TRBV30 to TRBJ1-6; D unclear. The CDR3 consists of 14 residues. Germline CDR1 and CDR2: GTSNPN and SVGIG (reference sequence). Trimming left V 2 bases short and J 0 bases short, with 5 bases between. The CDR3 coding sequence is TGTGCCTGGAGTAGCAACTCCTATAATTCACCCCTCCACTTT. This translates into CAWSSNSYNSPLHF.

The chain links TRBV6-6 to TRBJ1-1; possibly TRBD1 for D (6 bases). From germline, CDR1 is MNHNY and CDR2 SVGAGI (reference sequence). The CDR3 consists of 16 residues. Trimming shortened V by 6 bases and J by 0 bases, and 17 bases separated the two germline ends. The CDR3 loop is CASSFGQNFMNTEAFF. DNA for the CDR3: TGTGCCAGCAGCTTCGGACAGAACTTCATGAACACTGAAGCTTTCTTT.

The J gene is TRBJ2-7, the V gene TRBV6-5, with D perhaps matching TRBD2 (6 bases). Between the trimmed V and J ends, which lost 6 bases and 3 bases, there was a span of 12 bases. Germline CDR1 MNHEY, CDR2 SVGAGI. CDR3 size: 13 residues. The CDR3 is CASRRDSNYEQYF. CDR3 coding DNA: TGTGCCAGCAGACGGGACTCCAACTACGAGCAGTACTTC.

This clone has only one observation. The CDR3 is CASSPLAGGRNEQFF. In DNA form, the CDR3 reads TGTGCCAGCAGCCCTCTAGCGGGAGGGAGGAATGAGCAGTTCTTC. The gene calls are TRBV5-4 and TRBJ2-1, with 12 positions matching TRBD2. J lost 7 bases, V lost 4 bases, and 6 bases had no gene match. Germline V gives CDR1 SGHNT, CDR2 YYREEE (reference sequence). This CDR3 has 15 amino acids. Full variable domain (remainder filled in from reference TRBV5-4 and TRBJ2-1): ETGVTQSPTHLIKTRGQQVTLRCSSQSGHNTVSWYQQALGQGPQFIFQYYREEENGRGNFPPRFSGLQFPNYSSELNVNALELDDSALYLCASSPLAGGRNEQFFGPGTRLTVL.